The T cell receptor beta chain under discussion was sequenced for a study of stem cell transplantation in POMP-related autoinflammatory disease. Here immunoSEQ multiplex PCR was the method, and the copy in TCRdb shows in-frame clones only, minus some. The table has more than 9,000 clones, 70% to 80% seen once. CDR3 length: 18 residues. Germline values: CDR1 MGHRA, CDR2 YSYEKL. Trimming removed 5 bases at V and 5 bases at J, with 22 bases between. The chain is built from TRBV4-1 and TRBJ2-6; no definite D call. Material: CD4+ T cells from PBMCs, obtained after stem cell transplantation. This receptor was obtained from a human patient with POMP-related autoinflammation and immune dysregulation (PRAID). Some T cells could come from the graft donor. CDR3 coding DNA: TGCGCCAGCAGCTACATGTCTAGAACCACAAGTCGGGCCAACGTCCTGACTTTC. The encoded protein is CASSYMSRTTSRANVLTF.